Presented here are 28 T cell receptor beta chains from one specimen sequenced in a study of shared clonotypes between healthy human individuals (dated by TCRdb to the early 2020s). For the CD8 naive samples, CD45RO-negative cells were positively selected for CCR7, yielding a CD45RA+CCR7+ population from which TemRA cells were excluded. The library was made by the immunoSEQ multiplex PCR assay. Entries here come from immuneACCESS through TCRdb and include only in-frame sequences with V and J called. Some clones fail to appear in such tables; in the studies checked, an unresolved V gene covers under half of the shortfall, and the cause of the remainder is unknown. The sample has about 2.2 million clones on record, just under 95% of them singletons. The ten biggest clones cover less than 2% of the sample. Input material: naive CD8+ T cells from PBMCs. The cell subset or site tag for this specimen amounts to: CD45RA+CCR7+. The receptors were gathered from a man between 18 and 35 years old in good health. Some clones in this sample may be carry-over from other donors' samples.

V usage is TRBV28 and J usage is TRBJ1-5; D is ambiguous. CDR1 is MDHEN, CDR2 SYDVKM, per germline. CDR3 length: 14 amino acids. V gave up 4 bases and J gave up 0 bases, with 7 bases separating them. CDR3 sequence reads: CASSSDFSNQPQHF. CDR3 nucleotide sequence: TGTGCCAGCAGTTCGGACTTTAGCAATCAGCCCCAGCATTTT.

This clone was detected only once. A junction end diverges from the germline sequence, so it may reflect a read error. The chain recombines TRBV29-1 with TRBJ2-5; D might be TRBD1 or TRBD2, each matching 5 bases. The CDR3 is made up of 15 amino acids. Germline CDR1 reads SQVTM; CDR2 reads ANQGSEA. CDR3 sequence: CSVEGTLGLQETQYF. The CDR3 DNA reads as TGCAGCGTGGAAGGGACGCTCGGATTACAAGAGACCCAGTACTTC.

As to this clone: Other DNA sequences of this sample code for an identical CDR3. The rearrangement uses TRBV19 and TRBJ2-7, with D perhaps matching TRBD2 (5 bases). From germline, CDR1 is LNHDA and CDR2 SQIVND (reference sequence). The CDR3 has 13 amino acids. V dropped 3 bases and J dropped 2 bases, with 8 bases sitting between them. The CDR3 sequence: CASSIGVTYEQYF. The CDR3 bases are TGTGCCAGTAGTATCGGGGTTACCTACGAGCAGTACTTC.

DNA of the CDR3: TGCAGCGCCGAGACTAGCGGGACCGGGGAGCTGTTTTTT. Protein sequence: CSAETSGTGELFF. The chain has TRBV29-1 and TRBJ2-2, with TRBD2 matching over 10 bases. Looked up from germline, CDR1 is SQVTM and CDR2 is ANQGSEA. The junction had 4 bases not matched to a gene; V was cut back by 7 bases and J by 5 bases. The CDR3 sequence is 13 residues long.

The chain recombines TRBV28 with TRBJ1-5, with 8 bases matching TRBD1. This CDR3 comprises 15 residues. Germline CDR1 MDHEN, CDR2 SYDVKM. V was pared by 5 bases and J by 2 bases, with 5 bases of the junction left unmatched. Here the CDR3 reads CASSSPGQGNQPQHF. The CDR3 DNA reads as TGTGCCAGCAGTAGTCCGGGACAGGGCAATCAGCCCCAGCATTTT.

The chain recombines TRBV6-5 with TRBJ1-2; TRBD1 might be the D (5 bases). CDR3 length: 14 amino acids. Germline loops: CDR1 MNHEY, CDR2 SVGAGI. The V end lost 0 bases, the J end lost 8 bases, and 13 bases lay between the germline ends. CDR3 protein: CASSYSSQGNGYTF. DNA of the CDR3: TGTGCCAGCAGTTACTCGAGCCAGGGCAACGGCTACACCTTC.

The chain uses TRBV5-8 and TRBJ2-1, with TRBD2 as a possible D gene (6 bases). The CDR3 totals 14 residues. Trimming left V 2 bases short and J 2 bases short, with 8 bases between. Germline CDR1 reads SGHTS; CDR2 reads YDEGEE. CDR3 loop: CASSFSGTYNEQFF. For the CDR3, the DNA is TGTGCCAGCAGCTTTAGCGGTACCTACAATGAGCAGTTCTTC.

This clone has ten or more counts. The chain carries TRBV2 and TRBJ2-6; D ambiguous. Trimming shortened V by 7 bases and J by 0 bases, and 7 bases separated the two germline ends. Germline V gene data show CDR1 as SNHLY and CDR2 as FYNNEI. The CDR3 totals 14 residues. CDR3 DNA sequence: TGTGCCAGCACAGATTACTCTGGGGCCAACGTCCTGACTTTC. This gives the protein CASTDYSGANVLTF. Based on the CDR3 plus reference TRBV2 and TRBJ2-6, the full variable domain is EPEVTQTPSHQVTQMGQEVILRCVPISNHLYFYWYRQILGQKVEFLVSFYNNEISEKSEIFDDQFSVERPDGSNFTLKIRSTKLEDSAMYFCASTDYSGANVLTFGAGSRLTVL.

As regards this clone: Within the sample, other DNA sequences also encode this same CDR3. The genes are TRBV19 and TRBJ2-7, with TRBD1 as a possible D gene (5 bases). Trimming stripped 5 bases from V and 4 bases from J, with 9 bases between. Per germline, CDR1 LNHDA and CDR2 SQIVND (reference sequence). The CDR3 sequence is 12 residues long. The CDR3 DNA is TGTGCCAGTAGTTCGGACACATACGAGCAGTACTTC. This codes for CASSSDTYEQYF.

Here the CDR3 reads CASNDLSHEQFF. DNA of the CDR3: TGTGCCAGTAATGACCTCTCCCATGAGCAGTTCTTC. The V gene is TRBV19, the J gene TRBJ2-1; no reliable D call. The V end was cut by 7 bases, the J end by 8 bases, with 12 bases between. The CDR3 consists of 12 residues. CDR1 is LNHDA and CDR2 is SQIVND in the germline V gene (reference sequence).

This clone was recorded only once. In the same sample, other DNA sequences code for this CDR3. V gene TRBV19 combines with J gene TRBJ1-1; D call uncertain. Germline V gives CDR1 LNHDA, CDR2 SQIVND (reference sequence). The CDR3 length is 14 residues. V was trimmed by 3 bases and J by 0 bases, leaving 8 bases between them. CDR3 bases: TGTGCCAGTAGTATCGGGGTTGTGAACACTGAAGCTTTCTTT. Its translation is CASSIGVVNTEAFF.

The CDR3 loop is CASSQGRDDNEKLFF. The CDR3 coding sequence is TGCGCCAGCAGCCAAGGCAGGGACGATAATGAAAAACTGTTTTTT. The J gene is TRBJ1-4, the V gene TRBV4-3; D perhaps matches TRBD1 (5 bases). The V end lost 1 base, the J end lost 4 bases, and 10 bases lay between the germline ends. Germline CDR1 is LGHNA and CDR2 is YSLEER. The CDR3 is 15 amino acids.

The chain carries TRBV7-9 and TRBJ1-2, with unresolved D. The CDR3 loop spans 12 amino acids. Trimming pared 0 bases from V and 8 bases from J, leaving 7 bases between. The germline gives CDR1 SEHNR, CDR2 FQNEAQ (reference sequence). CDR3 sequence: CASSLAVEGYTF. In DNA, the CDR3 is TGTGCCAGCAGCTTAGCGGTGGAGGGCTACACCTTC.

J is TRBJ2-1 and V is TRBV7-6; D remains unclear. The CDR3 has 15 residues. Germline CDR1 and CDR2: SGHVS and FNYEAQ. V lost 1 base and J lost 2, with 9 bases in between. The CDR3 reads CASSLGGGTYNEQFF. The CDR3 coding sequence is TGTGCCAGCAGCTTAGGTGGTGGCACCTACAATGAGCAGTTCTTC.

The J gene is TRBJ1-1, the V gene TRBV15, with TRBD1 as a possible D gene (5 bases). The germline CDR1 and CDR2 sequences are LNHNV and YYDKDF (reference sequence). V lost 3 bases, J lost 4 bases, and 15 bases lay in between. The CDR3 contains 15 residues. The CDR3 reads CATSSRSTAITEAFF. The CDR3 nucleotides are TGTGCCACCAGCAGCAGATCGACAGCTATCACTGAAGCTTTCTTT.

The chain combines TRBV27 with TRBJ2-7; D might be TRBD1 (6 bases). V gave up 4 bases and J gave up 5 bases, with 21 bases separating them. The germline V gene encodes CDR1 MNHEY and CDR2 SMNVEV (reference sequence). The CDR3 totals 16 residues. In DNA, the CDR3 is TGTGCCAGCAGTTCCGTTGGGCTTAGACAGGACAACGAGCAGTACTTC. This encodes CASSSVGLRQDNEQYF.

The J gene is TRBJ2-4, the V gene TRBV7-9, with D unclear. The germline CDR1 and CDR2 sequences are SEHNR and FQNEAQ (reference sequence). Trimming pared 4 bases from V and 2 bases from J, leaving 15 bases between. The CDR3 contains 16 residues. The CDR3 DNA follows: TGTGCCAGCAGCTGGGATGGAGTGCCCTCCAAAAACATTCAGTACTTC. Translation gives CASSWDGVPSKNIQYF.

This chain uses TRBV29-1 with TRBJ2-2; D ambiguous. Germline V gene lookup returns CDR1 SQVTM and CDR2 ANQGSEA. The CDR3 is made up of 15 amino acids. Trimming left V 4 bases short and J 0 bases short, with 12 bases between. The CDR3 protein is CSVVISNTNTGELFF. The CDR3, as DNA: TGCAGCGTTGTTATCAGCAATACGAACACCGGGGAGCTGTTTTTT.

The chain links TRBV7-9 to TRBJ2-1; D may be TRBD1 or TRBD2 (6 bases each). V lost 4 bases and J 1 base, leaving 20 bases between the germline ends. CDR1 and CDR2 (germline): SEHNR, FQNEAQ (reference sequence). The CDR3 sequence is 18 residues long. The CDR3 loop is CASSSGVGGGRSYNEQFF. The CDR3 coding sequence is TGTGCCAGCAGCTCAGGAGTTGGAGGGGGGCGTTCCTACAATGAGCAGTTCTTC.

The CDR3 region is CASSPGQQANTGELFF. The CDR3 nucleotides are TGTGCCAGCTCCCCGGGACAGCAAGCTAACACCGGGGAGCTGTTTTTT. The V and J genes are TRBV18 and TRBJ2-2; 7 bases align to TRBD1. Germline trimming cut 6 bases from V and 2 bases from J; bases unmatched to any gene: 9. CDR1 is KGHSH and CDR2 is LQKENI in the germline V gene. The length of the CDR3 is 16 residues. The full variable domain, completed using reference TRBV18 and TRBJ2-2, is NAGVMQNPRHLVRRRGQEARLRCSPMKGHSHVYWYRQLPEEGLKFMVYLQKENIIDESGMPKERFSAEFPKEGPSILRIQQVVRGDSAAYFCASSPGQQANTGELFFGEGSRLTVL.

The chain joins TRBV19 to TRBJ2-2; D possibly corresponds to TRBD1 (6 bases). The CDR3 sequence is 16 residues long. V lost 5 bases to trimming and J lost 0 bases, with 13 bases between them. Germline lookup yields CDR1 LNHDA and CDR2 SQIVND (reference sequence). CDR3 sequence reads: CASSGTGTPNTGELFF. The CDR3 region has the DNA TGTGCCAGTAGTGGTACCGGGACACCGAACACCGGGGAGCTGTTTTTT.

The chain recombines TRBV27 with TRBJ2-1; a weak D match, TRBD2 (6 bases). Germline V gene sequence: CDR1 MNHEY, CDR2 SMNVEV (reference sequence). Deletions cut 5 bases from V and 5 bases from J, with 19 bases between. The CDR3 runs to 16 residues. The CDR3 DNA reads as TGTGCCAGCAGTCTCCGCCCTCGGGGAGGCCACAATGAGCAGTTCTTC. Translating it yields CASSLRPRGGHNEQFF.

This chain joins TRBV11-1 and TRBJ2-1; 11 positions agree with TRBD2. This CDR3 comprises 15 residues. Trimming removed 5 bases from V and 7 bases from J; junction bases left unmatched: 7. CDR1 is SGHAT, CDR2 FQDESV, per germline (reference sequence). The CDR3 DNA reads TGTGCCAGCAGCCTCTTAGCGGGAGGGACGAATGAGCAGTTCTTC. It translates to CASSLLAGGTNEQFF.

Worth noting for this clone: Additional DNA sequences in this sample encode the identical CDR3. The CDR3 reads CASSLGTGDGYTF. The CDR3 region has the DNA TGTGCCAGTAGCCTCGGGACGGGGGATGGCTACACCTTC. This chain links TRBV19 with TRBJ1-2; tentatively, D is TRBD1 (5 bases). V lost 6 bases, J lost 6 bases, and 14 bases lay in between. The CDR3 has 13 amino acids. Germline V gives CDR1 LNHDA, CDR2 SQIVND (reference sequence). Based on the CDR3 plus reference TRBV19 and TRBJ1-2, the full variable domain is DGGITQSPKYLFRKEGQNVTLSCEQNLNHDAMYWYRQDPGQGLRLIYYSQIVNDFQKGDIAEGYSVSREKKESFPLTVTSAQKNPTAFYLCASSLGTGDGYTFGSGTRLTVV.

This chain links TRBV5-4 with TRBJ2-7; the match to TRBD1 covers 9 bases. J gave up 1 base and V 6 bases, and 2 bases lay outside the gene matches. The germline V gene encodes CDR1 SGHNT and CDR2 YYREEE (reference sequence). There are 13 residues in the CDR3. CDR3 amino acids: CASTGTGSYEQYF. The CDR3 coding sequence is TGTGCCAGCACCGGGACAGGGTCCTACGAGCAGTACTTC.

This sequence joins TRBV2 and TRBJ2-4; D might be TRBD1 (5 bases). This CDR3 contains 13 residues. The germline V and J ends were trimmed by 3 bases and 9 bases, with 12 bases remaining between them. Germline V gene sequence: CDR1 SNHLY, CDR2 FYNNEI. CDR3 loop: CASSDRREPIQYF. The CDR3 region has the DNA TGTGCCAGCAGTGATCGCAGGGAACCCATTCAGTACTTC.

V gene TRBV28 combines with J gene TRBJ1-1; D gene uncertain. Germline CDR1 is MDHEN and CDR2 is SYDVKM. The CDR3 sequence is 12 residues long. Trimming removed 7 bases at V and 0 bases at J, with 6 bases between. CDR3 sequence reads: CASIGMNTEAFF. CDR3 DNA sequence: TGTGCCAGCATCGGAATGAACACTGAAGCTTTCTTT.

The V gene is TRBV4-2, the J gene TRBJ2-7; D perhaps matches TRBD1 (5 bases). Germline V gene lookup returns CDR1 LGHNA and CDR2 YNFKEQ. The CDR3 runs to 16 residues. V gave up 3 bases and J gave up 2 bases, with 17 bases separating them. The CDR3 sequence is CASSHLQGTRPYEQYF. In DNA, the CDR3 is TGTGCCAGCAGCCACCTCCAGGGAACCCGACCCTACGAGCAGTACTTC.